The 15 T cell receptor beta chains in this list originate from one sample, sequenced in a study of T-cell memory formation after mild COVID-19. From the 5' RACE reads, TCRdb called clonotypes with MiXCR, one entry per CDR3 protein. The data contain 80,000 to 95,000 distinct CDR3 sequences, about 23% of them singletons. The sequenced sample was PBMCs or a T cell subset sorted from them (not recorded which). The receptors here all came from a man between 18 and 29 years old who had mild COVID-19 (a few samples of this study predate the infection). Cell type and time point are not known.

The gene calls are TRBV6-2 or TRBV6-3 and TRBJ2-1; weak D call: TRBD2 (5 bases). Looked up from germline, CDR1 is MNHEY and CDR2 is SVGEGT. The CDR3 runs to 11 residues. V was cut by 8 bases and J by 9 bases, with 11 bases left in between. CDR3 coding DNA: TGTGCCAGCGGGAGTCTGGGTGAGCAGTTCTTC. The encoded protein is CASGSLGEQFF.

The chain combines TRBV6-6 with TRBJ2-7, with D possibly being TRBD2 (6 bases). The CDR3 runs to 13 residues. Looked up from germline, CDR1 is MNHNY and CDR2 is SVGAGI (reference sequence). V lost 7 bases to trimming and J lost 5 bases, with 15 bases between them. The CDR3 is CASNTGVLHEQYV. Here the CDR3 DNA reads TGTGCCAGCAACACGGGAGTTTTGCACGAGCAGTACGTC.

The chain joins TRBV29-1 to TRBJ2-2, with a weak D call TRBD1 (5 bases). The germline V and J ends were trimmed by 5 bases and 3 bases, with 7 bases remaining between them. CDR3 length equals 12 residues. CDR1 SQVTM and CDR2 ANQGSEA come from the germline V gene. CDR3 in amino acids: CSVTGYTGELFF. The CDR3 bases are TGCAGCGTTACAGGTTACACCGGGGAGCTGTTTTTT.

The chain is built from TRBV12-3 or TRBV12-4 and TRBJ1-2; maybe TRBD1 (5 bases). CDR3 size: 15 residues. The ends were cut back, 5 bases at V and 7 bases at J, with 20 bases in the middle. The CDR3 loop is CASSPLGQVLSGYTF. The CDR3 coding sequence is TGTGCCAGCAGTCCATTGGGGCAGGTTTTGAGTGGCTACACCTTC.

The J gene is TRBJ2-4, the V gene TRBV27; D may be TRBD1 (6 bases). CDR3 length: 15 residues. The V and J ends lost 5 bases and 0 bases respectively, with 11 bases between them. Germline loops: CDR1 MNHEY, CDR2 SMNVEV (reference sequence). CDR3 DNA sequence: TGTGCCAGCAGTCGGAACAGGGTAGCCAAAAACATTCAGTACTTC. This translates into CASSRNRVAKNIQYF.

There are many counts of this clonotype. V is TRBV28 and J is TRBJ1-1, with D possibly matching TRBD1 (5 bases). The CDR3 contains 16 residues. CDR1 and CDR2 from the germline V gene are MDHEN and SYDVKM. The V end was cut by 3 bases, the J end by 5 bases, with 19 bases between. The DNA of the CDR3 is TGTGCCAGCAGTTTCGCAGTTGGGAGGGGCGAGACTGAAGCTTTCTTT. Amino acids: CASSFAVGRGETEAFF. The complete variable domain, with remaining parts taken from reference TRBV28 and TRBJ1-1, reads DVKVTQSSRYLVKRTGEKVFLECVQDMDHENMFWYRQDPGLGLRLIYFSYDVKMKEKGDIPEGYSVSREKKERFSLILESASTNQTSMYLCASSFAVGRGETEAFFGQGTRLTVV.

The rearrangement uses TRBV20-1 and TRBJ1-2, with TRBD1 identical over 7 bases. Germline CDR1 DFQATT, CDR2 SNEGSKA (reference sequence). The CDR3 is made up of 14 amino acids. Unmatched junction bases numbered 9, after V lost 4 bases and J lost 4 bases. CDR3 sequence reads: CSAIDRDLGYGYTF. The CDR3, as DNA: TGCAGTGCTATTGACAGGGATTTGGGCTATGGCTACACCTTC.

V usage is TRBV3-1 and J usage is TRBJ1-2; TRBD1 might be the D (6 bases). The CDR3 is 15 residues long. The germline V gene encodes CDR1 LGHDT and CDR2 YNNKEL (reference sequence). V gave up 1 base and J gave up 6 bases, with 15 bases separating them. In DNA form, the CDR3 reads TGTGCCAGCAGCCAAGTTGCCAGGGGTGGCAATGGCTACACCTTC. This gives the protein CASSQVARGGNGYTF. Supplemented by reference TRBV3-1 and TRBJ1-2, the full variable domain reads DTAVSQTPKYLVTQMGNDKSIKCEQNLGHDTMYWYKQDSKKFLKIMFSYNNKELIINETVPNRFSPKSPDKAHLNLHINSLELGDSAVYFCASSQVARGGNGYTFGSGTRLTVV.

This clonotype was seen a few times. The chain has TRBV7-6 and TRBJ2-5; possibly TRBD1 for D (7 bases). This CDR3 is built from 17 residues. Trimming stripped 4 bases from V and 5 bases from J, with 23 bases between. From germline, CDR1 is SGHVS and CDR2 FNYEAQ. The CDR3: CASSSLLTQGGDETQYF. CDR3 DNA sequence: TGTGCCAGCAGCTCCCTCCTCACCCAGGGGGGAGATGAGACCCAGTACTTC.

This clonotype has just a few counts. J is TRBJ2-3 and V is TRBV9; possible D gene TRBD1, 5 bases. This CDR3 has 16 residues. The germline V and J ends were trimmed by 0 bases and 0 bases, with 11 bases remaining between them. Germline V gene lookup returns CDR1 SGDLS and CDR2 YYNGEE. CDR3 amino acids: CASSVGLGVSTDTQYF. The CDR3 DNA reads TGTGCCAGCAGCGTAGGCCTAGGGGTTAGCACAGATACGCAGTATTTT.

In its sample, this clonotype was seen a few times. CDR3 region: CASTESPGEETQYF. The CDR3 DNA is TGTGCCAGCACCGAGAGCCCAGGGGAAGAGACCCAGTACTTC. The chain combines TRBV7-7 with TRBJ2-5; D may be TRBD1 (6 bases). This CDR3 region has 14 residues. Trimming shortened V by 7 bases and J by 3 bases, and 15 bases separated the two germline ends. Per the germline V gene, CDR1 is SSHAT and CDR2 is FNYEAQ (reference sequence).

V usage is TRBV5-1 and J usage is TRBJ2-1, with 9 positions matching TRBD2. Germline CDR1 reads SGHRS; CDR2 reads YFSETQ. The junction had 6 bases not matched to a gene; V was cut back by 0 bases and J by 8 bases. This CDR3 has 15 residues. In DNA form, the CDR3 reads TGCGCCAGCAGCTTGGGGATTAGCGGGGGCGATGAGCAGTTCTTC. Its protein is CASSLGISGGDEQFF.

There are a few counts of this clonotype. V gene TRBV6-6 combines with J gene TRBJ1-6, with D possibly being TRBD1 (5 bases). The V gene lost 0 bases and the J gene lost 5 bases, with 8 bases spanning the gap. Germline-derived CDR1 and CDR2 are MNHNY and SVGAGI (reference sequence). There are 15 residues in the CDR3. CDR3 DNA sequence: TGTGCCAGCAGTTACTCGAAACAGGATAATTCACCCCTCCACTTT. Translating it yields CASSYSKQDNSPLHF.

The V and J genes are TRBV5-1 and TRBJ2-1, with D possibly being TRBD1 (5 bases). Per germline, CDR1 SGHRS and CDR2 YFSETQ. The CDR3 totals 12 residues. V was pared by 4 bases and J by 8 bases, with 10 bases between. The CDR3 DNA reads TGCGCCAGCAGCACCCAGGGTTATGAGCAGTTCTTC. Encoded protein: CASSTQGYEQFF.

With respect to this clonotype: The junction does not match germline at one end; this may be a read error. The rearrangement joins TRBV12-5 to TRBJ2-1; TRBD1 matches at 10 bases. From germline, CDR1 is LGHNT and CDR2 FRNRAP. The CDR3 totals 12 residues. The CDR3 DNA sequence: TGTGCTAGTGGTCTAGCGACAGGGGGCAAACTCTTC. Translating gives CASGLATGGKLF.